The 4 T cell receptor beta chains listed next were all sequenced from one sample in a study of glioma-infiltrating T cells after dendritic cell vaccination (dated by TCRdb to 2015 to 2016). Library method: the immunoSEQ multiplex PCR assay. This is the immuneACCESS table as TCRdb keeps it, with only in-frame sequences that have V and J called. A part of the clones is gone; compared with another copy, unresolved V genes explain less than half, and the rest is unexplained. The sample has fewer than 75,000 clones on record, 70% to 90% of them singletons. In total, the top ten clones hold about 8.1% of the sample. In light of the paper, this sample's time point label describes: after dendritic cell vaccination, including at tumor progression/relapse. Sequences were derived from blood, sampled after dendritic cell vaccination. The receptors were gathered from a human donor with glioblastoma.

The chain employs TRBV6-5 and TRBJ2-5, with TRBD2 matching over 7 bases. The closer fit of TRBJ2-7 to the DNA end suggests the J call may be wrong. CDR3 length: 14 amino acids. Germline V lookup: CDR1 MNHEY, CDR2 SVGAGI. The CDR3 DNA reads TGTGCCAGCAGTACCCCGGGGGGACCCTACGAGCAGTACTTC. As protein: CASSTPGGPYEQYF.

The chain recombines TRBV9 with TRBJ2-5, with a weak D call TRBD1 (5 bases). CDR1 is SGDLS and CDR2 is YYNGEE in the germline V gene. V shed 3 bases and J shed 5 bases, with 17 bases lying between them. This CDR3 region has 15 residues. The DNA for the CDR3 is TGTGCCAGCAGCGACCCGGCAGGGTACGGCGAGACCCAGTACTTC. This sequence encodes CASSDPAGYGETQYF.

V gene TRBV23-1 combines with J gene TRBJ2-7; possibly TRBD1 for D (6 bases). TRBV23-1 is known as an ORF, though its function is uncertain. The CDR3 is 11 residues long. V was trimmed by 6 bases and J by 7 bases, leaving 10 bases between them. CDR3 amino acids: CASSPQGEQYF. CDR3 bases: TGCGCCAGCAGCCCACAGGGTGAGCAGTACTTC.

The chain links TRBV2 to TRBJ2-2; perhaps TRBD2 as D (6 bases). CDR3 size: 14 residues. Germline V gene sequence: CDR1 SNHLY, CDR2 FYNNEI. Trimming took 7 bases from V and 1 from J, leaving 10 bases between them. CDR3 nucleotides: TGTGCCAGCATCGGGCGGGGGAACACCGGGGAGCTGTTTTTT. Amino acid sequence: CASIGRGNTGELFF.